The 8 T cell receptor beta chains below were found in one sample sequenced in a study of blood T cell repertoires in COVID-19. The assay was immunoSEQ multiplex PCR, and TCRdb's table has in-frame clones only and misses some. In the table there are 250,000 or so clones, around 87% of which are singletons. Specimen: peripheral blood. The source is a middle-aged woman who had recovered from COVID-19.

There are a few counts of this clone. V usage is TRBV5-1 and J usage is TRBJ2-1; tentative D call: TRBD2 (6 bases). The CDR3 totals 13 residues. Germline values: CDR1 SGHRS, CDR2 YFSETQ. V lost 3 bases and J lost 6, with 10 bases in between. This CDR3 is CASSSQTSNEQFF. The CDR3 DNA sequence: TGCGCCAGCAGCTCACAGACTAGCAATGAGCAGTTCTTC.

V is TRBV5-4 and J is TRBJ2-1; D might be TRBD1 (7 bases). This CDR3 comprises 13 residues. The germline V and J ends were trimmed by 4 bases and 8 bases, with 13 bases remaining between them. Germline V gene sequence: CDR1 SGHNT, CDR2 YYREEE (reference sequence). The CDR3 region is CASSLDREDEQFF. The CDR3 DNA follows: TGTGCCAGCAGCCTAGACAGGGAGGATGAGCAGTTCTTC.

The V call is TRBV5-4, the J call TRBJ2-7, with D possibly being TRBD2 (5 bases). Germline-derived CDR1 and CDR2 are SGHNT and YYREEE (reference sequence). The CDR3 contains 15 residues. Trimming left V 2 bases short and J 5 bases short, with 17 bases between. The CDR3 loop is CASSFDPGVKNEQYF. In DNA, the CDR3 is TGTGCCAGCAGCTTTGATCCCGGGGTCAAGAACGAGCAGTACTTC. Drawing the rest from reference TRBV5-4 and TRBJ2-7, the complete variable domain is ETGVTQSPTHLIKTRGQQVTLRCSSQSGHNTVSWYQQALGQGPQFIFQYYREEENGRGNFPPRFSGLQFPNYSSELNVNALELDDSALYLCASSFDPGVKNEQYFGPGTRLTVT.

The CDR3 sequence is CASSFTPGVEAFF. The CDR3 nucleotides are TGTGCCAGCAGTTTTACCCCAGGGGTTGAAGCTTTCTTT. The chain recombines TRBV27 with TRBJ1-1; a weak D match, TRBD1 (6 bases). V dropped 3 bases and J dropped 7 bases, with 12 bases sitting between them. The germline V gene encodes CDR1 MNHEY and CDR2 SMNVEV (reference sequence). The CDR3 is made up of 13 amino acids.

The chain is built from TRBV5-1 and TRBJ1-1; 8 bases are shared with TRBD1. This CDR3 has 15 residues. Per germline, CDR1 SGHRS and CDR2 YFSETQ. J was trimmed by 3 bases and V by 1 base; bases with no gene match: 5. The CDR3 nucleotides read TGCGCCAGCAGCTTGCTCCAGGGGGCCGACACTGAAGCTTTCTTT. This sequence encodes CASSLLQGADTEAFF.

The chain has TRBV7-8 and TRBJ1-1; D perhaps matches TRBD1 (6 bases). Trimming removed 2 bases from V and 0 bases from J, with 19 bases in between. Germline CDR1 and CDR2: SGHVS and FQNEAQ. The CDR3 extends over 18 amino acids. CDR3 loop: CASSLYPHRVNVNTEAFF. CDR3 nucleotides: TGTGCCAGCAGCTTATATCCCCACAGGGTAAACGTGAACACTGAAGCTTTCTTT.

The CDR3 region has the DNA TGTGCCAGCAGTTTGGGGGGGGACACTGAAGCTTTCTTT. This translates into CASSLGGDTEAFF. The chain carries TRBV27 and TRBJ1-1; TRBD1 might be the D (5 bases). Trimming stripped 3 bases from V and 3 bases from J, with 8 bases between. The CDR3 runs to 13 residues. Germline V gene data show CDR1 as MNHEY and CDR2 as SMNVEV (reference sequence).

The chain joins TRBV11-2 to TRBJ2-7; 7 bases match TRBD2. V shed 5 bases and J 3 bases; nucleotides not matched to a gene: 16. CDR1 and CDR2 from the germline V gene are SGHAT and FQNNGV. The CDR3 covers 17 residues. CDR3 bases: TGTGCCAGCAGCCAGGGAGGGGCCAGCAAACGGAGCTACGAGCAGTACTTC. Translating gives CASSQGGASKRSYEQYF.